Each of the 10 T cell receptor beta chains below was sequenced from the same sample in a study of sequential checkpoint blockade in melanoma. Sequenced by immunoSEQ multiplex PCR; TCRdb stores in-frame clones only, minus some. The top ten hold about 5.2% of the sample, which has about 7,100 clones, about 28% seen once. Indicated treatment: randomized to nivolumab then ipilimumab (arm A) or the reverse (arm B). This sample comprised tumor tissue (inferred from file names), obtained from a patient given nivolumab and ipilimumab in sequence. The receptors here all came from a human donor with melanoma.

The chain links TRBV4-1 to TRBJ1-5; 8 bases fit TRBD1. CDR1 is MGHRA, CDR2 YSYEKL, per germline. V was clipped by 4 bases and J by 4 bases; unmatched bases: 9. The CDR3 is made up of 16 amino acids. CDR3 nucleotides: TGCGCCAGCAGCCGGGAGAGACAGGGGCTAAATCAGCCCCAGCATTTT. It specifies CASSRERQGLNQPQHF.

This chain connects TRBV6-1 to TRBJ1-5; D unclear. CDR3 size: 14 residues. Germline CDR1 MNHNS, CDR2 SASEGT. Trimming shortened V by 1 base and J by 6 bases, and 10 bases separated the two germline ends. The chain's CDR3 is CASSEEKGSQPQHF. The CDR3 DNA is TGTGCCAGCAGTGAAGAGAAAGGTTCTCAGCCCCAGCATTTT.

This clone was detected a few times. This chain joins TRBV19 and TRBJ2-7; 9 bases map to TRBD2. The trim removed 4 bases at V and 3 bases at J, leaving 4 bases unmatched. Germline lookup yields CDR1 LNHDA and CDR2 SQIVND (reference sequence). The CDR3 sequence is 14 residues long. CDR3 region: CASSRLADYYEQYF. The CDR3 DNA reads TGTGCCAGTAGTAGACTAGCGGATTACTACGAGCAGTACTTC.

CDR3 coding DNA: TGTGCCAGTGGGGGCAGGGGTAATCAGCCCCAGCATTTT. As protein: CASGGRGNQPQHF. The V and J genes are TRBV19 and TRBJ1-5, with D possibly matching TRBD1 (6 bases). The germline gives CDR1 LNHDA, CDR2 SQIVND (reference sequence). The CDR3 runs 13 residues. Trimming left V 8 bases short and J 4 bases short, with 12 bases between. The variable domain in full, completed from reference TRBV19 and TRBJ1-5, reads DGGITQSPKYLFRKEGQNVTLSCEQNLNHDAMYWYRQDPGQGLRLIYYSQIVNDFQKGDIAEGYSVSREKKESFPLTVTSAQKNPTAFYLCASGGRGNQPQHFGDGTRLSIL.

In DNA, the CDR3 is TGTGCCAGCAGCCAGCTAGATGCAAGCTCCTACAATGAGCAGTTCTTC. This gives the protein CASSQLDASSYNEQFF. The chain uses TRBV14 and TRBJ2-1; D gene uncertain. The V gene lost 3 bases and the J gene lost 0 bases, with 12 bases spanning the gap. Germline values: CDR1 SGHDN, CDR2 FVKESK. This CDR3 has 16 residues.

V is TRBV29-1 and J is TRBJ2-3; TRBD1 matches at 7 bases. The CDR3 extends over 15 amino acids. Germline loops: CDR1 SQVTM, CDR2 ANQGSEA. The V gene end was trimmed by 6 bases and the J gene end by 1 base; junction bases not matched to a gene: 10. The CDR3, as DNA: TGCAGCGTCGGGACAGCTACAGTGGGCACAGATACGCAGTATTTT. Amino acids: CSVGTATVGTDTQYF.

The chain is built from TRBV6-8 and TRBJ2-3; D is uncertain. The CDR3 spans 13 residues. The germline V gene has CDR1 MNHGY and CDR2 SAAAGT. With 4 bases removed from V and 2 bases from J, the gap between germline ends came to 7 bases. The CDR3 loop is CASSFGNTDTQYF. In DNA, the CDR3 is TGTGCCAGCAGTTTCGGCAACACAGATACGCAGTATTTT.

The table lists this clone with a few counts. V usage is TRBV27 and J usage is TRBJ2-3; D possibly matches TRBD1 or TRBD2 (5 bases each). Germline CDR1 MNHEY, CDR2 SMNVEV (reference sequence). The CDR3 consists of 14 residues. Between the trimmed V and J ends, which lost 5 bases and 6 bases, there was a span of 15 bases. The CDR3 nucleotides are TGTGCCAGCAGTCCACCAAACCGGGACGATACGCAGTATTTT. Residues: CASSPPNRDDTQYF.

The rearrangement uses TRBV19 and TRBJ1-2, with D maybe TRBD1 (6 bases). The V end lost 8 bases, the J end lost 2 bases, and 24 bases lay between the germline ends. Per germline, CDR1 LNHDA and CDR2 SQIVND (reference sequence). This CDR3 is built from 17 residues. CDR3 sequence: CASLRTASNLGNYGYTF. DNA of the CDR3: TGTGCCAGTCTGAGGACAGCCTCTAATCTGGGGAACTATGGCTACACCTTC.

The sample holds a few counts of this clone. This chain connects TRBV6-8 to TRBJ1-6; D not certain. The V end was cut by 7 bases, the J end by 8 bases, with 9 bases between. The germline V gene encodes CDR1 MNHGY and CDR2 SAAAGT. The CDR3 runs to 12 residues. The DNA of the CDR3 is TGTGCCAGCACCCGAGGAGATTCACCCCTCCACTTT. It encodes CASTRGDSPLHF.